These 16 T cell receptor beta chains came from one sample sequenced in a study of T cell responses to AZD1222 COVID-19 vaccine. Some clones are missing from TCRdb's copy, which holds only in-frame ones; the method was immunoSEQ multiplex PCR. The repertoire holds roughly 130,000 clones, with just under 95% as singletons. The material sequenced was peripheral blood, taken 28 days after the second AZD1222 dose. The receptors come from an adult who received the AZD1222 COVID-19 vaccine.

The chain carries TRBV25-1 and TRBJ2-7; possible D gene TRBD2, 5 bases. The CDR3 consists of 17 residues. V lost 4 bases, J lost 3 bases, and 22 bases lay in between. Germline V gene data show CDR1 as MGHDK and CDR2 as SYGVNS. The CDR3 region has the DNA TGTGCCAGCAGTGGTGCCAAAGGTTCGGGGATCTTCTACGAGCAGTACTTC. It specifies CASSGAKGSGIFYEQYF.

The rearrangement links TRBV7-3 to TRBJ2-2; D might be TRBD1 or TRBD2, each matching 5 bases. V was trimmed by 5 bases and J by 4 bases, leaving 17 bases between them. The CDR3 spans 16 residues. Germline assignment: CDR1 SGHTA and CDR2 FQGTGA. The CDR3: CASSPLLGASTGELFF. In nucleotides, the CDR3 is TGTGCCAGCAGCCCCCTCCTCGGGGCGAGCACCGGGGAGCTGTTTTTT.

This sequence joins TRBV7-2 and TRBJ1-2; no clear D. The germline V and J ends were trimmed by 2 bases and 5 bases, with 6 bases remaining between them. The germline V gene encodes CDR1 SGHTA and CDR2 FQGNSA. The CDR3 sequence is 12 residues long. The CDR3: CASSLLRYGYTF. CDR3 in DNA: TGTGCCAGCAGCTTACTTCGATATGGCTACACCTTC.

This clone was counted a single time. The V call is TRBV19, the J call TRBJ2-5; TRBD2 might be the D (6 bases). The V and J ends lost 5 bases and 2 bases respectively, with 21 bases between them. The CDR3 is 17 residues long. Germline V CDR1 and CDR2: LNHDA, SQIVND (reference sequence). CDR3 sequence (DNA): TGTGCCAGTAGTTCCGGCGGGACGGCCCGAGGACAAGAGACCCAGTACTTC. Encoded protein: CASSSGGTARGQETQYF.

The V call is TRBV7-2, the J call TRBJ2-7, with 8 bases fitting TRBD2. The CDR3 runs 15 residues. Germline CDR1 and CDR2: SGHTA and FQGNSA. Losses at the gene ends were 1 base for V and 2 bases for J; bases not matched to a gene: 4. The CDR3 bases are TGTGCCAGCAGCTTAGACAGCGGGGGTACCTACGAGCAGTACTTC. It codes for CASSLDSGGTYEQYF.

The CDR3 region has the DNA TGTGCCAGCAGTGGGGAGGGAGGTGGCTACACCTTC. It translates to CASSGEGGGYTF. The chain is built from TRBV2 and TRBJ1-2; D uncertain. This CDR3 has 12 residues. Germline loops: CDR1 SNHLY, CDR2 FYNNEI. The V end was cut by 4 bases, the J end by 7 bases, with 10 bases between.

The V call is TRBV15, the J call TRBJ2-1; 8 bases agree with TRBD2. CDR1 and CDR2 from the germline V gene are LNHNV and YYDKDF (reference sequence). V was clipped by 1 base and J by 3 bases; unmatched bases: 5. The CDR3 sequence is 16 residues long. CDR3 loop: CATSRGGGRHYNEQFF. The CDR3 DNA follows: TGTGCCACCAGCAGAGGTGGCGGGAGGCACTACAATGAGCAGTTCTTC. The whole variable domain, remainder taken from reference TRBV15 and TRBJ2-1, is DAMVIQNPRYQVTQFGKPVTLSCSQTLNHNVMYWYQQKSSQAPKLLFHYYDKDFNNEADTPDNFQSRRPNTSFCFLDIRSPGLGDTAMYLCATSRGGGRHYNEQFFGPGTRLTVL.

This chain links TRBV28 with TRBJ1-3; the D gene is possibly TRBD1 (6 bases). Trimming left V 7 bases short and J 3 bases short, with 13 bases between. Germline V gene data show CDR1 as MDHEN and CDR2 as SYDVKM. The CDR3 is 14 amino acids. The CDR3 loop is CASTLRGGGNTIYF. The CDR3 DNA follows: TGTGCCAGCACCCTCAGGGGCGGTGGAAACACCATATATTTT.

The chain couples TRBV15 to TRBJ2-3, with 12 bases identical to TRBD1. Germline CDR1 is LNHNV and CDR2 is YYDKDF (reference sequence). The CDR3 has 16 residues. After removal of 4 bases from V and 3 bases from J, the junction contained 5 bases not matched to a gene. The CDR3 protein is CATSNPGQGATDTQYF. CDR3 in DNA: TGTGCCACCAGCAATCCGGGACAGGGGGCAACAGATACGCAGTATTTT. The full variable domain, rest sourced from reference TRBV15 and TRBJ2-3, is DAMVIQNPRYQVTQFGKPVTLSCSQTLNHNVMYWYQQKSSQAPKLLFHYYDKDFNNEADTPDNFQSRRPNTSFCFLDIRSPGLGDTAMYLCATSNPGQGATDTQYFGPGTRLTVL.

This sequence joins TRBV6-4 and TRBJ2-3; TRBD1 matches at 7 bases. CDR3 length: 15 residues. The J segment lost 0 bases and the V segment lost 4 bases, leaving 4 bases of the junction unmatched. Per germline, CDR1 MRHNA and CDR2 SNTAGT. CDR3 in DNA: TGTGCCAGCAGTGGCCCGGGACAGAGCACAGATACGCAGTATTTT. Translation gives CASSGPGQSTDTQYF.

The genes are TRBV7-2 and TRBJ2-7; TRBD2 is a possible D gene (5 bases). Germline V CDR1 and CDR2: SGHTA, FQGNSA. CDR3 length equals 14 residues. V lost 5 bases, J lost 0 bases, and 11 bases lay in between. CDR3: CASSPARVSYEQYF. CDR3 nucleotide sequence: TGTGCCAGCAGCCCCGCGCGGGTCTCCTACGAGCAGTACTTC.

The chain employs TRBV12-5 and TRBJ2-7; D possibly corresponds to TRBD2 (8 bases). In germline, CDR1 is LGHNT, CDR2 FRNRAP. CDR3 size: 14 residues. Deletions cut 9 bases from V and 3 bases from J, with 18 bases between. Here the CDR3 reads CASQAGDSLYEQYF. CDR3 in DNA: TGTGCTAGCCAAGCGGGGGACAGCCTCTACGAGCAGTACTTC.

This chain connects TRBV6-2 or TRBV6-3 to TRBJ2-7; D unresolved. The germline V and J ends were trimmed by 4 bases and 3 bases, with 10 bases remaining between them. From germline, CDR1 is MNHEY and CDR2 SVGEGT. This CDR3 is built from 13 residues. The CDR3 sequence is CASSFTKGYEQYF. CDR3 nucleotide sequence: TGTGCCAGCAGTTTTACAAAGGGCTACGAGCAGTACTTC.

The chain combines TRBV28 with TRBJ1-5; D may be TRBD1 (5 bases). V dropped 7 bases and J dropped 7 bases, with 23 bases sitting between them. The CDR3 is made up of 16 amino acids. Looked up from germline, CDR1 is MDHEN and CDR2 is SYDVKM. The CDR3 DNA follows: TGTGCCAGCACCATTTACCCGCAGGGAGCCATGCAGCCCCAGCATTTT. It translates to CASTIYPQGAMQPQHF. The full variable domain, rest sourced from reference TRBV28 and TRBJ1-5, is DVKVTQSSRYLVKRTGEKVFLECVQDMDHENMFWYRQDPGLGLRLIYFSYDVKMKEKGDIPEGYSVSREKKERFSLILESASTNQTSMYLCASTIYPQGAMQPQHFGDGTRLSIL.

This rearrangement joins TRBV15 to TRBJ2-1; 14 nucleotides match TRBD2. Per the germline V gene, CDR1 is LNHNV and CDR2 is YYDKDF (reference sequence). Trimming took 3 bases from V and 9 from J; bases not matched to a gene: 7. The length of the CDR3 is 16 residues. As DNA, the CDR3 is TGTGCCACCAGCAGGAGACTCGGGACTAGCGGGAGTGAGCAGTTCTTC. Protein sequence: CATSRRLGTSGSEQFF.

J is TRBJ2-1 and V is TRBV7-2; D remains unclear. From germline, CDR1 is SGHTA and CDR2 FQGNSA. This CDR3 is 14 amino acids long. Trimming stripped 2 bases from V and 3 bases from J, with 8 bases between. The CDR3 DNA reads TGTGCCAGCAGCTTACTACCGGGCTACAATGAGCAGTTCTTC. Protein sequence: CASSLLPGYNEQFF.